This T cell receptor (beta chain) emerged from a study of blood T cell repertoires in COVID-19. TCRdb's copy holds only in-frame clones and misses some; the assay was immunoSEQ multiplex PCR. The sample holds 250,000 or so clones; 90% to 95% are singletons and the top ten take 0.95% to 1.5%. Deletions cut 4 bases from V and 0 bases from J, with 16 bases between. The CDR3 totals 17 residues. CDR1 SEHNR and CDR2 FQNEAQ come from the germline V gene (reference sequence). This chain connects TRBV7-9 to TRBJ1-3, with a weak D call TRBD1 (5 bases). The receptor comes from a human donor in a cohort exposed to, infected with or recovered from COVID-19 (not recorded which). The donor label of this sample is uncertain. Sequencing used PBMCs or T cells enriched from blood (not recorded which). CDR3 residues: CASSWPGLPSSGNTIYF. For the CDR3, the DNA is TGTGCCAGCAGCTGGCCGGGACTCCCGAGCTCTGGAAACACCATATATTTT. Together with reference TRBV7-9 and TRBJ1-3, the CDR3 gives the full variable domain: DTGVSQNPRHKITKRGQNVTFRCDPISEHNRLYWYRQTLGQGPEFLTYFQNEAQLEKSRLLSDRFSAERPKGSFSTLEIQRTEQGDSAMYLCASSWPGLPSSGNTIYFGEGSWLTVV.